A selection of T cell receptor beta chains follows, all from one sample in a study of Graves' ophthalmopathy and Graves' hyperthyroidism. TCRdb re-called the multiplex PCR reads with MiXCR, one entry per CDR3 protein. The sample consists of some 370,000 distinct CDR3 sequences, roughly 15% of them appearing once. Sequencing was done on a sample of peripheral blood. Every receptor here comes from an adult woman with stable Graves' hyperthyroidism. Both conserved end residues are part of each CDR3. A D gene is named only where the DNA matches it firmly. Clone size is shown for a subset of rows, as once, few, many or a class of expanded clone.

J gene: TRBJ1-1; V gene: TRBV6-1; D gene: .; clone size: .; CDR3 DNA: TGTACCAGCAGTGAAGCGGAGAACACTGAAGCTTTCTTT; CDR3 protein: CTSSEAENTEAFF
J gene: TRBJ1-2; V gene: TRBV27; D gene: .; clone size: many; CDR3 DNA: TGTGCCAGCAGTGTGAGTTATACAGAAGCTAACTATGGCTACACCTTC; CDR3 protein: CASSVSYTEANYGYTF
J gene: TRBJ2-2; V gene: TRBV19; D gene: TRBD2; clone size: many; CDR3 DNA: TGTGCCAGTAGTGAGGCTAGCGGGACCGTAAACACCGGGGAGCTGTTTTTT; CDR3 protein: CASSEASGTVNTGELFF
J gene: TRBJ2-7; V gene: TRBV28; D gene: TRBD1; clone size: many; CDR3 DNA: TGTGCCACCGAGGGACAGCCCTTGGAGCAGTACTTC; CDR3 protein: CATEGQPLEQYF
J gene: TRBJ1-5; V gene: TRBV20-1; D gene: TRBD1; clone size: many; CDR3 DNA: TGCAGTGCTCGACAGGGTCCAGATCAGCCCCAGCATTTT; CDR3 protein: CSARQGPDQPQHF
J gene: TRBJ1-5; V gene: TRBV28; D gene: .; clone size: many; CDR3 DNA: TGTGCCAGCAGTCTCAGGGGTACCAATCAGCCCCAGCATTTT; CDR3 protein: CASSLRGTNQPQHF
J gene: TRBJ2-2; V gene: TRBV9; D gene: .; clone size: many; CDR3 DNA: TGTGCCAGCAGCCCCCAGATAGCCACCGGGGAGCTGTTTTTT; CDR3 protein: CASSPQIATGELFF
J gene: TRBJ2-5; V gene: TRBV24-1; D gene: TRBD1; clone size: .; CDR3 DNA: TGTGCCACCAGTGCCCTGGACAGGGGCCGGGAGACCCAGTACTTC; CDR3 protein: CATSALDRGRETQYF
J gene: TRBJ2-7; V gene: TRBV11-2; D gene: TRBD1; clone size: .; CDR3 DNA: TGTGCCAGCAGCTTAGACCGGGACAGGTCCTACGAGCAGTACTTC; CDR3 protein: CASSLDRDRSYEQYF
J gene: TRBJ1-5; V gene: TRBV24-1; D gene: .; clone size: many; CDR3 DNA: TGTGCCACCAGTGATTCGGGGCCCCAGCATTTT; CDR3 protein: CATSDSGPQHF
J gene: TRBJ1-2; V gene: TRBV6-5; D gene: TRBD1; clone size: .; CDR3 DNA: TGTGCCAGCAGTTTGAGGGGGCAGGACTATGGCTACACCTTC; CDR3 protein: CASSLRGQDYGYTF
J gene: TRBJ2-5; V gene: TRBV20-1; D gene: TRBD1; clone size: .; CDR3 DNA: TGCATTGCTAGGGCCTACAGGGGGGCACAAGAGACCCAGTACTTC; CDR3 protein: CIARAYRGAQETQYF
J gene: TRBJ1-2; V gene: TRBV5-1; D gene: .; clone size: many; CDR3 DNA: TGCGCCAGCAGCTTCTACAGGGATGGTAACTATGGCTACACCTTC; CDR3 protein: CASSFYRDGNYGYTF
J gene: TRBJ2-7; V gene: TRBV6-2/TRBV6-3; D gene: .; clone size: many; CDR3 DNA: TGTGCCAGCACCCATCAGGCGGCCTACGAGCAGTACTTC; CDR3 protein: CASTHQAAYEQYF
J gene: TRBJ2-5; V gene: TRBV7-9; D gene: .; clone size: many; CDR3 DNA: TGTGCCAGCAGCTTGAGCGGGTTCCAAGAGACCCAGTACTTC; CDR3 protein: CASSLSGFQETQYF
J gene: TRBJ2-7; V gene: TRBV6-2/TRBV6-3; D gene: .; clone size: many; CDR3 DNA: TGTGCCAGCAGTTACTCAGGAGCCTACTCCTACGAGCAGTACTTC; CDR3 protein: CASSYSGAYSYEQYF
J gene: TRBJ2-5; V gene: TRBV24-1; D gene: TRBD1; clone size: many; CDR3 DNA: TGTGCCACCAGTGATTCCGGGACAGCGGAAGAGACCCAGTACTTC; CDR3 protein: CATSDSGTAEETQYF